The next 21 T cell receptor beta chains were all read from a single sample in a study of shared clonotypes between healthy human individuals. The data were produced by immunoSEQ multiplex PCR, yet TCRdb's version contains in-frame clones alone and is incomplete. The sample includes 550,000 to 800,000 clones, around 67% seen only once; the top ten take around 1.6%. Sequenced: memory CD4+ T cells sorted from blood. Subset indicated: CD45RA-negative fraction. The receptor set was obtained from a woman in her 30s in good health.

The CDR3 region has the DNA TGTGCCAGCAGCTCCGGGACAGGGGAGGAAAAACTGTTTTTT. This gives the protein CASSSGTGEEKLFF. This chain uses TRBV5-4 with TRBJ1-4; 10 nucleotides align to TRBD1. V shed 3 bases and J 8 bases; nucleotides not matched to a gene: 4. This CDR3 region has 14 residues. Germline CDR1 and CDR2: SGHNT and YYREEE (reference sequence).

V is TRBV19 and J is TRBJ2-1; 14 bases line up with TRBD2. J gave up 8 bases and V 3 bases, and 0 bases lay outside the gene matches. The CDR3 covers 14 residues. Germline values: CDR1 LNHDA, CDR2 SQIVND (reference sequence). The chain's CDR3 is CASSMTSGRDEQFF. In DNA form, the CDR3 reads TGTGCCAGTAGTATGACTAGCGGGAGGGATGAGCAGTTCTTC.

This rearrangement joins TRBV2 to TRBJ2-3; D is possibly TRBD1 (7 bases). The germline V gene encodes CDR1 SNHLY and CDR2 FYNNEI. The CDR3 is 15 residues long. The V end was cut by 6 bases, the J end by 7 bases, with 20 bases between. In DNA form, the CDR3 reads TGTGCCAGCAGAAACAACAGGGGAGGCACGAATACGCAGTATTTT. Its translation is CASRNNRGGTNTQYF.

The gene calls are TRBV5-1 and TRBJ1-2; TRBD1 matches 10 bases. Trimming cost V 4 bases and J 6 bases; bases outside gene matches: 6. The CDR3 sequence is 14 residues long. From germline, CDR1 is SGHRS and CDR2 YFSETQ. DNA of the CDR3: TGCGCCAGCAGCAAGGACAGGGGGGTCGATGGCTACACCTTC. Encoded protein: CASSKDRGVDGYTF.

CDR3 nucleotide sequence: TGTGCCAGCAGCCCGACGGGCCCTGAGGCAACTAATGAAAAACTGTTTTTT. It encodes CASSPTGPEATNEKLFF. V usage is TRBV13 and J usage is TRBJ1-4; no clear D gene. This CDR3 contains 17 residues. V lost 5 bases, J lost 0 bases, and 16 bases lay in between. CDR1 is PRHDT, CDR2 FYEKMQ, per germline (reference sequence). Using reference TRBV13 and TRBJ1-4 for the parts outside the CDR3, the full variable domain is AAGVIQSPRHLIKEKRETATLKCYPIPRHDTVYWYQQGPGQDPQFLISFYEKMQSDKGSIPDRFSAQQFSDYHSELNMSSLELGDSALYFCASSPTGPEATNEKLFFGSGTQLSVL.

This clone occurred a few times. The rearrangement uses TRBV18 and TRBJ2-3; D is uncertain. With 2 bases removed from V and 5 bases from J, the gap between germline ends came to 8 bases. The CDR3 is made up of 13 amino acids. Per the germline V gene, CDR1 is KGHSH and CDR2 is LQKENI. The CDR3 region is CASSPLGKDTQYF. The CDR3 coding sequence is TGTGCCAGCTCACCATTGGGGAAAGATACGCAGTATTTT.

The chain couples TRBV7-9 to TRBJ1-2; D perhaps matches TRBD1 (5 bases). The ends were cut back, 5 bases at V and 8 bases at J, with 18 bases in the middle. CDR1 SEHNR and CDR2 FQNEAQ come from the germline V gene (reference sequence). The CDR3 consists of 14 residues. The CDR3 DNA sequence: TGTGCCAGCAGCCGGGAAGACAGATTGAGCGGCTACACCTTC. This translates into CASSREDRLSGYTF. Combining the CDR3 with reference TRBV7-9 and TRBJ1-2 gives the whole variable domain DTGVSQNPRHKITKRGQNVTFRCDPISEHNRLYWYRQTLGQGPEFLTYFQNEAQLEKSRLLSDRFSAERPKGSFSTLEIQRTEQGDSAMYLCASSREDRLSGYTFGSGTRLTVV.

The chain employs TRBV13 and TRBJ2-1, with 12 bases matching TRBD2. Germline V gene data show CDR1 as PRHDT and CDR2 as FYEKMQ (reference sequence). With V trimmed by 1 base and J by 6 bases, 10 bases remained unmatched. This CDR3 comprises 18 residues. Here the CDR3 reads CASSLDLAGGAAPNEQFF. The CDR3 coding sequence is TGTGCCAGCAGCTTAGATCTAGCGGGAGGGGCGGCTCCCAATGAGCAGTTCTTC.

Details on this clone: The sample has other DNA sequences that encode this CDR3 too. The J gene is TRBJ2-3, the V gene TRBV5-1, with D unresolved. The CDR3 extends over 14 amino acids. V gave up 1 base and J gave up 2 bases, with 8 bases separating them. Germline-derived CDR1 and CDR2 are SGHRS and YFSETQ. CDR3 sequence (DNA): TGCGCCAGCAGCTTGCAGGCCTCCACAGATACGCAGTATTTT. Amino acid sequence: CASSLQASTDTQYF.

This sequence joins TRBV6-1 and TRBJ1-4, with 10 bases fitting TRBD1. The V gene end was trimmed by 8 bases and the J gene end by 7 bases; junction bases not matched to a gene: 4. CDR3 length: 13 residues. Germline lookup yields CDR1 MNHNS and CDR2 SASEGT. In DNA form, the CDR3 reads TGTGCCAGCTGGACAGGGGGAAGTGAAAAACTGTTTTTT. Translation gives CASWTGGSEKLFF.

The chain carries TRBV11-3 and TRBJ2-2; 11 nucleotides align to TRBD1. Germline V lookup: CDR1 SGHNT, CDR2 YENEEA. Germline trimming cut 1 base from V and 4 bases from J; bases unmatched to any gene: 2. This CDR3 has 16 residues. The CDR3 DNA follows: TGTGCCAGCAGCTTAGGGGGGACAGGGGGCACCGGGGAGCTGTTTTTT. Protein product: CASSLGGTGGTGELFF.

This clone occurred a few times. The CDR3, as DNA: TGTGCCAGTAGTATAGATCAGGACCTAGCTGGCTCCTACAATGAGCAGTTCTTC. Protein: CASSIDQDLAGSYNEQFF. V usage is TRBV19 and J usage is TRBJ2-1; D possibly corresponds to TRBD2 (5 bases). The CDR3 is 18 amino acids. Germline loops: CDR1 LNHDA, CDR2 SQIVND (reference sequence). V lost 0 bases and J 0 bases, leaving 15 bases between the germline ends.

The chain uses TRBV18 and TRBJ2-2, with D uncertain. The CDR3 totals 15 residues. Trimming shortened V by 0 bases and J by 4 bases, and 9 bases separated the two germline ends. The germline V gene encodes CDR1 KGHSH and CDR2 LQKENI. CDR3 coding DNA: TGTGCCAGCTCACCACCGGAGCTACGCACCGGGGAGCTGTTTTTT. This gives the protein CASSPPELRTGELFF. Full variable domain (missing parts from reference TRBV18 and TRBJ2-2): NAGVMQNPRHLVRRRGQEARLRCSPMKGHSHVYWYRQLPEEGLKFMVYLQKENIIDESGMPKERFSAEFPKEGPSILRIQQVVRGDSAAYFCASSPPELRTGELFFGEGSRLTVL.

This clone was observed a single time. The chain links TRBV7-2 to TRBJ2-3; 9 bases map to TRBD2. This CDR3 has 18 amino acids. J lost 3 bases, V lost 3 bases, and 13 bases had no gene match. Germline loops: CDR1 SGHTA, CDR2 FQGNSA. The CDR3 region has the DNA TGTGCCAGCAGCTTTGGGTTCCGGGCGGGAGGGATGACAGATACGCAGTATTTT. Translated: CASSFGFRAGGMTDTQYF.

V usage is TRBV25-1 and J usage is TRBJ2-2; the match to TRBD2 covers 7 bases. The germline CDR1 and CDR2 sequences are MGHDK and SYGVNS. The trim removed 4 bases at V and 3 bases at J, leaving 5 bases unmatched. This CDR3 spans 15 amino acids. This CDR3 reads CASSVYGGDTGELFF. The CDR3 DNA reads as TGTGCCAGCAGTGTTTATGGGGGGGACACCGGGGAGCTGTTTTTT.

The chain recombines TRBV19 with TRBJ2-1, with 11 bases matching TRBD2. Per the germline V gene, CDR1 is LNHDA and CDR2 is SQIVND (reference sequence). The CDR3 length is 17 residues. V lost 5 bases, J lost 4 bases, and 10 bases stayed unmatched. CDR3 coding DNA: TGTGCCAGTAGTGGCCCAGCTAGCGGGAGGCTTTACAATGAGCAGTTCTTC. This sequence encodes CASSGPASGRLYNEQFF. Supplemented by reference TRBV19 and TRBJ2-1, the full variable domain reads DGGITQSPKYLFRKEGQNVTLSCEQNLNHDAMYWYRQDPGQGLRLIYYSQIVNDFQKGDIAEGYSVSREKKESFPLTVTSAQKNPTAFYLCASSGPASGRLYNEQFFGPGTRLTVL.

This clone appeared a few times. The chain uses TRBV5-1 and TRBJ1-1; no firm D call. The germline V gene encodes CDR1 SGHRS and CDR2 YFSETQ. This CDR3 spans 14 amino acids. V gave up 2 bases and J gave up 4 bases, with 12 bases separating them. Here the CDR3 DNA reads TGCGCCAGCAGCTTCGGTCCCTCGGGCACTGAAGCTTTCTTT. Amino acids: CASSFGPSGTEAFF.

The table lists this clone with a few counts. This rearrangement joins TRBV6-5 to TRBJ1-2, with D uncertain. In germline, CDR1 is MNHEY, CDR2 SVGAGI. Trimming removed 2 bases at V and 6 bases at J, with 16 bases between. CDR3 length: 15 amino acids. In DNA, the CDR3 is TGTGCCAGCAGTTACGGGCAGCCCCGCGTCGATGGCTACACCTTC. As protein: CASSYGQPRVDGYTF.

V gene TRBV7-8 combines with J gene TRBJ2-2; 8 nucleotides match TRBD1. Per the germline V gene, CDR1 is SGHVS and CDR2 is FQNEAQ. V shed 6 bases, J shed 4 bases, and the junction held 13 bases outside the gene matches. CDR3 size: 17 residues. The CDR3 protein is CASRHTRQGRGTGELFF. In nucleotides, the CDR3 is TGTGCCAGCAGACATACCCGACAGGGGAGAGGCACCGGGGAGCTGTTTTTT.

For the CDR3, the DNA is TGTGCCAGCAGCAGAGGACAGGGGGGTGCAGATACGCAGTATTTT. It translates to CASSRGQGGADTQYF. The chain couples TRBV7-7 to TRBJ2-3, with 10 bases matching TRBD1. This CDR3 spans 15 amino acids. Looked up from germline, CDR1 is SSHAT and CDR2 is FNYEAQ (reference sequence). The junction had 6 bases not matched to a gene; V was cut back by 5 bases and J by 4 bases. The variable domain in full, with the rest retrieved from reference TRBV7-7 and TRBJ2-3, is GAGVSQSPRYKVTKRGQDVTLRCDPISSHATLYWYQQALGQGPEFLTYFNYEAQPDKSGLPSDRFSAERPEGSISTLTIQRTEQRDSAMYRCASSRGQGGADTQYFGPGTRLTVL.

The V gene is TRBV19, the J gene TRBJ1-2; possibly TRBD1 for D (6 bases). V shed 9 bases and J shed 6 bases, with 20 bases lying between them. This CDR3 comprises 14 residues. The germline gives CDR1 LNHDA, CDR2 SQIVND (reference sequence). Written as DNA, the CDR3 is TGTGCCAGCTGCCCACGGGACACCCGCCATGGCTACACCTTC. This codes for CASCPRDTRHGYTF.